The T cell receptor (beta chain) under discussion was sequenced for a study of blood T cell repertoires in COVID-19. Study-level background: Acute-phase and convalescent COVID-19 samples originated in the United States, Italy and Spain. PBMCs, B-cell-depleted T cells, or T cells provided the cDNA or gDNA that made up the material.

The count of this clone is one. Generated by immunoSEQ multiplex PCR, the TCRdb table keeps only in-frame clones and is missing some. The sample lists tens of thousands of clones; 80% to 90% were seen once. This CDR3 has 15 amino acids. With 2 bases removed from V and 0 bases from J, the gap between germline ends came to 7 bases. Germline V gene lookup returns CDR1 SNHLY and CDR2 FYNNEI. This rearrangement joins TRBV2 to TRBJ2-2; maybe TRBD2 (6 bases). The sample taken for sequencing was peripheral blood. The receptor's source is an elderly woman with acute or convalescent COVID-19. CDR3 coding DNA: TGTGCCAGCAGTGAACGGGACTCGAACACCGGGGAGCTGTTTTTT. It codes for CASSERDSNTGELFF.